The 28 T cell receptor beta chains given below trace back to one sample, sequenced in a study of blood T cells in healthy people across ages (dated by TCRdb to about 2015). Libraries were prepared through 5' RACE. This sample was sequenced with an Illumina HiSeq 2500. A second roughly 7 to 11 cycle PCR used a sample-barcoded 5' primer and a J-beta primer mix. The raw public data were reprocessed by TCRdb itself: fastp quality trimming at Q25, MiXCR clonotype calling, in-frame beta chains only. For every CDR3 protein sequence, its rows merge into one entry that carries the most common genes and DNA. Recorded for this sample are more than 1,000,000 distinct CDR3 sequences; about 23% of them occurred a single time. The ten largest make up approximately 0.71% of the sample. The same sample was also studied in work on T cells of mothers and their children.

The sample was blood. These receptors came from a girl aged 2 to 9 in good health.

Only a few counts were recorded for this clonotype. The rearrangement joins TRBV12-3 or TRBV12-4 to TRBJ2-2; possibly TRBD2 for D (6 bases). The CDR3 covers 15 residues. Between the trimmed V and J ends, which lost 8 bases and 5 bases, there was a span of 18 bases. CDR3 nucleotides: TGTGCCAGCGACCGAGGAGGGCCGGGTACCGGGGAGCTGTTTTTT. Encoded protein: CASDRGGPGTGELFF.

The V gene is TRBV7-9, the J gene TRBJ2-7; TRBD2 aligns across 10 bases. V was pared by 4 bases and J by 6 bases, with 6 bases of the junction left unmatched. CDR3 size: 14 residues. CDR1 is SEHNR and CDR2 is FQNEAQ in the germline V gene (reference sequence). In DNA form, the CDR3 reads TGTGCCAGCAGCTCTAGCGGGGGTGTTAGCGAGCAGTACTTC. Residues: CASSSSGGVSEQYF.

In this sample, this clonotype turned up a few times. The CDR3: CSARDGFLYNEQFF. The CDR3 coding sequence is TGCAGTGCTAGAGATGGCTTTCTATACAATGAGCAGTTCTTC. The chain joins TRBV20-1 to TRBJ2-1, with unresolved D. Germline V gives CDR1 DFQATT, CDR2 SNEGSKA (reference sequence). The V end was cut by 0 bases, the J end by 4 bases, with 10 bases between. The CDR3 consists of 14 residues.

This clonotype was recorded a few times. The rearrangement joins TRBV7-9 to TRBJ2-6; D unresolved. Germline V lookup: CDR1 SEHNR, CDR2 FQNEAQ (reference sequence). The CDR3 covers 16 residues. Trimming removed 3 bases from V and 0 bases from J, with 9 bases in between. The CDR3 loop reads CASSFFAVSGANVLTF. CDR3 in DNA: TGTGCCAGCAGCTTCTTTGCAGTCTCTGGGGCCAACGTCCTGACTTTC.

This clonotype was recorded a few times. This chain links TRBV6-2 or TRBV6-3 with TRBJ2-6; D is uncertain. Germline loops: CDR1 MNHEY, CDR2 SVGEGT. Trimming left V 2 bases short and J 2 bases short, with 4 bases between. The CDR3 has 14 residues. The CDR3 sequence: CASSYNPGANVLTF. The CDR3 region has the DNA TGTGCCAGCAGTTACAATCCTGGGGCCAACGTCCTGACTTTC.

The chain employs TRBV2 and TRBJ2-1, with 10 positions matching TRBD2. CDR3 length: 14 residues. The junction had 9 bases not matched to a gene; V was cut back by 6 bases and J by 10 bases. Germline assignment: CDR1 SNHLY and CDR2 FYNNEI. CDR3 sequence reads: CASRAGTSAAEQFF. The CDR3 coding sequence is TGTGCCAGCAGGGCTGGGACTAGCGCAGCCGAGCAGTTCTTC.

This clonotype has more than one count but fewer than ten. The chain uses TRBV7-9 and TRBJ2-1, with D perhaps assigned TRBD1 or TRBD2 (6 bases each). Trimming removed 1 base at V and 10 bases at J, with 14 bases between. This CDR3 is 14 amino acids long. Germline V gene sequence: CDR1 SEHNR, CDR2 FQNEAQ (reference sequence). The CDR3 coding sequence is TGTGCCAGCAGCTTAGTCCCTCTGGGGGGCGAGCAGTTCTTC. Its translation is CASSLVPLGGEQFF.

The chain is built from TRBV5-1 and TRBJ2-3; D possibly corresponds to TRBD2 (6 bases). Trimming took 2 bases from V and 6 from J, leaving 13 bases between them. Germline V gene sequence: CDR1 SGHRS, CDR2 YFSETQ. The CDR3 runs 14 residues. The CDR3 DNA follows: TGCGCCAGCAGCTTAGGACTAAAATCGGATACGCAGTATTTT. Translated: CASSLGLKSDTQYF.

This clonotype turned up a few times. The DNA of the CDR3 is TGTGCCAGCAGCCAAGGGCCGATCTTCAGGACCCAGTACTTC. This encodes CASSQGPIFRTQYF. The rearrangement uses TRBV3-1 and TRBJ2-5; D gene ambiguous. The CDR3 is 14 amino acids. Germline V gene data show CDR1 as LGHDT and CDR2 as YNNKEL (reference sequence). With 1 base removed from V and 7 bases from J, the gap between germline ends came to 13 bases.

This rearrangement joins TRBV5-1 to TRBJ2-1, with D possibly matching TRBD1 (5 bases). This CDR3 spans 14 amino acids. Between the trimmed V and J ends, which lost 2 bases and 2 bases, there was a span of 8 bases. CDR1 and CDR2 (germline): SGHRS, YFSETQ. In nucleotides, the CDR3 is TGCGCCAGCAGCTTCAGGGATACCTACAATGAGCAGTTCTTC. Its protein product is CASSFRDTYNEQFF.

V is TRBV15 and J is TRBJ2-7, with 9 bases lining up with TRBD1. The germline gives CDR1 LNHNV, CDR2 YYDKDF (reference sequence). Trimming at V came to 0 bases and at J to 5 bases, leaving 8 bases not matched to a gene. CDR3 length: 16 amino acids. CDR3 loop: CATSREVMDRGNEQYF. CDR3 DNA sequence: TGTGCCACCAGCAGAGAAGTGATGGACAGGGGAAACGAGCAGTACTTC.

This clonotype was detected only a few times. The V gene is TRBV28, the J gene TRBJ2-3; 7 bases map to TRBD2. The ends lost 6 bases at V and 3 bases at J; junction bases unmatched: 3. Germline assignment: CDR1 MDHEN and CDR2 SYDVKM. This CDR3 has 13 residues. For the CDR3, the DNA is TGTGCCAGCAGGCTAGCGGTGACAGATACGCAGTATTTT. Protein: CASRLAVTDTQYF.

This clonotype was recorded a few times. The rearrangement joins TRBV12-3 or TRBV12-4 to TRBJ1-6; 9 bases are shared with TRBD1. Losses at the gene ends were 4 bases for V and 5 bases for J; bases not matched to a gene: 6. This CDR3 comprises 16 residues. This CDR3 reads CASSSTWDRDNSPLHF. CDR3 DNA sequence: TGTGCCAGCAGTTCAACCTGGGACAGGGATAATTCACCCCTCCACTTT.

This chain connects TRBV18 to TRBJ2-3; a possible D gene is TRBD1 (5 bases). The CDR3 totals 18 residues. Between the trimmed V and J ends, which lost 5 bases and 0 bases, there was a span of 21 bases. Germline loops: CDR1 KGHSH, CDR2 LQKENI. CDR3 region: CASSSQGGAHASTDTQYF. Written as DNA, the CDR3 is TGTGCCAGCTCAAGCCAAGGTGGGGCTCACGCTAGCACAGATACGCAGTATTTT.

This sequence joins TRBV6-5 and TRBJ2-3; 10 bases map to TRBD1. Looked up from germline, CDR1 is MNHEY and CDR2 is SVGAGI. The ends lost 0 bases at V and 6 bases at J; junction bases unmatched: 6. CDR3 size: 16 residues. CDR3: CASSYSWDRGTDTQYF. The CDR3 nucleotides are TGTGCCAGCAGTTACTCCTGGGACAGGGGTACGGATACGCAGTATTTT.

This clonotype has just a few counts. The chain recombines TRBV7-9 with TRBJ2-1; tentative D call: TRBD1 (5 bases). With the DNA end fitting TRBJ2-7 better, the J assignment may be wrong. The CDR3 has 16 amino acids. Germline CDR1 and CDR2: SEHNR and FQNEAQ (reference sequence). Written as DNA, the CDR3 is TGTGCCAGCCCCTCTGACCCTTACACTGACAGCTACGAGCAGTACTTC. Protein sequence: CASPSDPYTDSYEQYF.

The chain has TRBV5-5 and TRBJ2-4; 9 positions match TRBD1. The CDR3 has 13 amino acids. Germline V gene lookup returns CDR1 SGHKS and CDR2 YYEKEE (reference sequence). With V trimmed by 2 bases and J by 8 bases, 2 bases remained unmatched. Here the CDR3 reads CASSFGTGHIQYF. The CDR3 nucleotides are TGTGCCAGCAGCTTTGGGACAGGGCACATTCAGTACTTC.

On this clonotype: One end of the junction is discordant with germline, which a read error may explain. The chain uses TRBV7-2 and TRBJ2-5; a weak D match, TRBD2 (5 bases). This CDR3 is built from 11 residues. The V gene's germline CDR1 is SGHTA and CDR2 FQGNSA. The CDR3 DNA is TGTGCCGGCAGCCCCGCGGGCGCACAGTACTTC. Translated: CAGSPAGAQYF. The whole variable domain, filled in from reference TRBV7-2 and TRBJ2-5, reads GAGVSQSPSNKVTEKGKDVELRCDPISGHTALYWYRQSLGQGLEFLIYFQGNSAPDKSGLPSDRFSAERTGGSVSTLTIQRTQQEDSAVYLCAGSPAGAQYFGPGTRLLVL.

This CDR3 reads CSVADRGRETQYF. CDR3 nucleotides: TGCAGCGTGGCCGATCGAGGTAGAGAGACCCAGTACTTC. The V call is TRBV29-1, the J call TRBJ2-5, with no clear D. Trimming took off 6 bases at V and 4 bases at J, with 15 bases between the two ends. The CDR3 totals 13 residues. The germline V gene has CDR1 SQVTM and CDR2 ANQGSEA.

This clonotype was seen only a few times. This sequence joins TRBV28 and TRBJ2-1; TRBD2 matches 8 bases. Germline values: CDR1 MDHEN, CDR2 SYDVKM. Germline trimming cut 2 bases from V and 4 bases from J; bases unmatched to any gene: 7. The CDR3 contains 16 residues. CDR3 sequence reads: CASSLVASGLYNEQFF. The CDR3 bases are TGTGCCAGCAGTTTAGTAGCTAGCGGGCTGTACAATGAGCAGTTCTTC.

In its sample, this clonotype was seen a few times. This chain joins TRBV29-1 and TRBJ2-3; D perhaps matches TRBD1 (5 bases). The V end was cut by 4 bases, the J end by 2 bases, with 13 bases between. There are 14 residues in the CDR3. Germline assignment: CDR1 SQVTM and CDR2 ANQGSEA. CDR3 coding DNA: TGCAGCGTTGGGCTGGGGCTCCACACAGATACGCAGTATTTT. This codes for CSVGLGLHTDTQYF.

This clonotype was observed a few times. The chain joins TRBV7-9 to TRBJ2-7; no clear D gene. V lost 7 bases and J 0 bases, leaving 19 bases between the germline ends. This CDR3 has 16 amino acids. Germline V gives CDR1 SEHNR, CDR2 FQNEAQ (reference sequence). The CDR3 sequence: CASTDLELESSYEQYF. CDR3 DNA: TGTGCCAGCACCGACCTTGAGCTGGAGAGCTCCTACGAGCAGTACTTC.

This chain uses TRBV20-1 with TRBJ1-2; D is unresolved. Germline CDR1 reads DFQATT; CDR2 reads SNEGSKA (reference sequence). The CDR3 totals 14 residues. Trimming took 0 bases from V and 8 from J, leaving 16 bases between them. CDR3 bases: TGCAGTGCTAGAGACCTTCGGAGGGTTGGCGGCTACACCTTC. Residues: CSARDLRRVGGYTF.

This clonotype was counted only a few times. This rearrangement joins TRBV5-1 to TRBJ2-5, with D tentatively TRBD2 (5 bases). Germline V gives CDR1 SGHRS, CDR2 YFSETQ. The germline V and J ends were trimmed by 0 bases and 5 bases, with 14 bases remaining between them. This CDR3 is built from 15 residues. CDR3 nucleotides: TGCGCCAGCAGCTTGGGGGCTAGCCCTGGTGAGACCCAGTACTTC. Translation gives CASSLGASPGETQYF.

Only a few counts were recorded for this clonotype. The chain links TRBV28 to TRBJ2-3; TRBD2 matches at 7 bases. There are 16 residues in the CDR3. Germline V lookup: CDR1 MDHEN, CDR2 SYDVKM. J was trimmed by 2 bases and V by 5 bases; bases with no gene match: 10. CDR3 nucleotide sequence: TGTGCCAGCAGTGAATCGCGGGAGCCGCCCACAGATACGCAGTATTTT. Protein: CASSESREPPTDTQYF.

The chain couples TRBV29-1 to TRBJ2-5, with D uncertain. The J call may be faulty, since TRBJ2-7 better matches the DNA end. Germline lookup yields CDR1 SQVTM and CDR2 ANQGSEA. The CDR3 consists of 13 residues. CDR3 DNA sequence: TGCAGCGCCTCCCCGGGTGAGATCTACGAGCAGTACTTC. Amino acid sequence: CSASPGEIYEQYF.

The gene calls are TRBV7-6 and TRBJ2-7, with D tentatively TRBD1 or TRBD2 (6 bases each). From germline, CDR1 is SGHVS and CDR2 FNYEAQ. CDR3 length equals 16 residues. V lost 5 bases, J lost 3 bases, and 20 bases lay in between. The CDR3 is CASSPLQGLKDYEQYF. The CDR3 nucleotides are TGTGCCAGCAGCCCCCTACAGGGACTTAAAGACTACGAGCAGTACTTC.

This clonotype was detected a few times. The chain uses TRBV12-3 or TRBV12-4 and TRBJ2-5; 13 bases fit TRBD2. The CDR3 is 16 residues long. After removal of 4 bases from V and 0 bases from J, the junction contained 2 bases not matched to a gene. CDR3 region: CASSSGLAGDQETQYF. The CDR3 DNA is TGTGCCAGCAGTTCTGGACTAGCGGGGGACCAAGAGACCCAGTACTTC.